The clone carrying this T cell receptor (beta chain) was counted a few times. The antigen is undetermined. This CDR3 is built from 14 residues. CDR1 SGDLS and CDR2 YYNGEE come from the germline V gene. Trimming stripped 4 bases from V and 2 bases from J, with 13 bases between. The sorted Tregs were CD4+CD25+CD127-/low cells. Findings and limits, study-wide: Tumor memory CD4+ T cell TCR gene usage was found to cluster with blood and lymph node memory CD4+ cells and with lymph node naive CD4+ cells. Tumor Tregs overlapped most with tumor, then blood, naive CD4+ cells. The larger-cohort validation was restricted to a single TCR beta V-J rearrangement rather than whole repertoires.

TCRdb reanalysed the 5' RACE reads using MiXCR and keeps one entry per CDR3 protein. This table has about 9,000 distinct CDR3 sequences, about 45% appearing once. The origin of this receptor is a female donor with breast cancer. The chain joins TRBV9 to TRBJ2-7; D uncertain. Input material: Tregs sorted from a lymph node. CDR3 loop: CASSPHGRTYEQYF. The CDR3 nucleotides read TGTGCCAGCAGCCCACACGGGCGGACCTACGAGCAGTACTTC.